Presented here are 31 T cell receptor beta chains from one specimen sequenced in a study of blood T cell repertoires in COVID-19. Repertoires were generated with immunoSEQ multiplex PCR, while TCRdb's copy carries only in-frame clones and drops some. The table includes about 29,000 clones, 85% to 90% detected once. Material for sequencing was peripheral blood. All receptors come from a human donor with active COVID-19. The donor label of this sample is uncertain.

The V gene is TRBV7-9, the J gene TRBJ1-3; 10 bases are a match to TRBD1. This CDR3 region has 16 residues. With V trimmed by 4 bases and J by 3 bases, 6 bases remained unmatched. Per germline, CDR1 SEHNR and CDR2 FQNEAQ (reference sequence). The CDR3 nucleotides are TGTGCCAGCAGCTACAGGACAGGGGGTATTGGAAACACCATATATTTT. Its translation is CASSYRTGGIGNTIYF.

The J gene is TRBJ2-7, the V gene TRBV6-5; 9 positions match TRBD1. J lost 3 bases, V lost 11 bases, and 2 bases had no gene match. The CDR3 covers 11 residues. Germline-derived CDR1 and CDR2 are MNHEY and SVGAGI. The CDR3 coding sequence is TGTGCCGGGGGACAGGGCTACGAGCAGTACTTC. The encoded protein is CAGGQGYEQYF.

CDR3 sequence reads: CATRGQGSYEQYF. The DNA for the CDR3 is TGTGCCACCAGGGGACAGGGGTCCTACGAGCAGTACTTC. The chain carries TRBV15 and TRBJ2-7; 10 positions agree with TRBD1. The CDR3 contains 13 residues. The J segment lost 1 base and the V segment lost 6 bases, leaving 0 bases of the junction unmatched. Germline V lookup: CDR1 LNHNV, CDR2 YYDKDF (reference sequence).

The V gene is TRBV19, the J gene TRBJ1-5; D is uncertain. This CDR3 region has 14 residues. The germline V gene encodes CDR1 LNHDA and CDR2 SQIVND (reference sequence). V dropped 7 bases and J dropped 1 base, with 11 bases sitting between them. The CDR3 spells CASKLHSSNQPQHF. The CDR3 DNA reads TGTGCCAGTAAGTTACACAGCAGCAATCAGCCCCAGCATTTT.

This clone has just a few counts. V is TRBV28 and J is TRBJ1-5; D perhaps matches TRBD1 (6 bases). V was pared by 6 bases and J by 1 base, with 19 bases between. Germline CDR1 MDHEN, CDR2 SYDVKM. The CDR3 length is 17 residues. This chain's CDR3 is CASRPTKPGASNQPQHF. CDR3 sequence (DNA): TGTGCCAGCAGACCAACCAAGCCAGGGGCGAGCAATCAGCCCCAGCATTTT.

Judged by abundance, this clone is medium-sized. This sequence joins TRBV4-1 and TRBJ1-5, with D possibly being TRBD1 (5 bases). V lost 0 bases, J lost 9 bases, and 15 bases lay in between. The CDR3 length is 15 residues. Germline V gives CDR1 MGHRA, CDR2 YSYEKL. CDR3 protein: CASSQEGAGFSPQHF. CDR3 coding DNA: TGCGCCAGCAGCCAAGAAGGGGCAGGGTTTTCGCCCCAGCATTTT.

The V and J genes are TRBV5-1 and TRBJ1-5, with 9 bases matching TRBD1. This CDR3 contains 15 residues. The germline V gene encodes CDR1 SGHRS and CDR2 YFSETQ. V lost 3 bases and J lost 7; bases outside the gene matches: 8. The CDR3 DNA reads as TGCGCCAGCAGCTGGACGGGACAGGGTCTCCAGCCCCAGCATTTT. Its translation: CASSWTGQGLQPQHF.

V and J are TRBV27 and TRBJ2-6; 7 positions agree with TRBD1. CDR1 MNHEY and CDR2 SMNVEV come from the germline V gene (reference sequence). The V and J ends lost 6 bases and 0 bases, in that order; junction bases with no gene match: 5. The CDR3 is 16 amino acids. For the CDR3, the DNA is TGTGCCAGCAGACGGGACAGCCTCTCTGGGGCCAACGTCCTGACTTTC. Translation: CASRRDSLSGANVLTF.

The V call is TRBV24-1, the J call TRBJ2-1, with 7 bases fitting TRBD2. The CDR3 covers 12 residues. Trimming removed 5 bases from V and 8 bases from J; junction bases left unmatched: 2. Per germline, CDR1 KGHDR and CDR2 SFDVKD. The CDR3 here is CATSGGGYEQFF. DNA for the CDR3: TGTGCCACCAGTGGGGGAGGGTATGAGCAGTTCTTC.

This clone has only a few counts. The rearrangement joins TRBV19 to TRBJ2-7, with D possibly matching TRBD2 (5 bases). This CDR3 contains 14 residues. Germline V lookup: CDR1 LNHDA, CDR2 SQIVND (reference sequence). V dropped 3 bases and J dropped 2 bases, with 11 bases sitting between them. Here the CDR3 DNA reads TGTGCCAGTAGTATTCCCGGGATGGCCTACGAGCAGTACTTC. It yields the protein CASSIPGMAYEQYF.

This clone was observed a few times. V is TRBV9 and J is TRBJ2-3; 12 bases agree with TRBD2. The length of the CDR3 is 17 residues. CDR1 SGDLS and CDR2 YYNGEE come from the germline V gene. The V and J ends lost 0 bases and 5 bases, in that order; junction bases with no gene match: 7. CDR3 DNA: TGTGCCAGCAGCGTAGAGGCTAGCGGGGGGGTTATAGATACGCAGTATTTT. Its protein is CASSVEASGGVIDTQYF.

The chain couples TRBV28 to TRBJ2-7, with TRBD1 as a possible D gene (5 bases). Germline loops: CDR1 MDHEN, CDR2 SYDVKM. The germline V and J ends were trimmed by 2 bases and 2 bases, with 10 bases remaining between them. The CDR3 length is 14 residues. DNA of the CDR3: TGTGCCAGCAGTTTACACCAGGGTGCCTACGAGCAGTACTTC. Translated: CASSLHQGAYEQYF. The full variable domain, its missing parts supplied by reference TRBV28 and TRBJ2-7, is DVKVTQSSRYLVKRTGEKVFLECVQDMDHENMFWYRQDPGLGLRLIYFSYDVKMKEKGDIPEGYSVSREKKERFSLILESASTNQTSMYLCASSLHQGAYEQYFGPGTRLTVT.

The rearrangement joins TRBV7-2 to TRBJ2-7, with TRBD2 matching 13 bases. The CDR3 length is 15 residues. The V gene's germline CDR1 is SGHTA and CDR2 FQGNSA. Trimming cost V 3 bases and J 3 bases; bases outside gene matches: 2. Here the CDR3 reads CASSLTSGGSYEQYF. The CDR3 nucleotides read TGTGCCAGCAGCTTGACTAGCGGGGGGAGCTACGAGCAGTACTTC.

The DNA for the CDR3 is TGTGCCAGCAGCGACTCAACGTCCGGGACTAGCAACGAGCAGTACTTC. Translation: CASSDSTSGTSNEQYF. V and J are TRBV7-8 and TRBJ2-7, with 9 bases fitting TRBD2. The CDR3 runs 16 residues. V lost 5 bases and J lost 5; bases outside the gene matches: 13. Germline CDR1 SGHVS, CDR2 FQNEAQ.

The V gene is TRBV11-1, the J gene TRBJ2-1, with 7 bases identical to TRBD1. Germline CDR1 reads SGHAT; CDR2 reads FQDESV (reference sequence). Unmatched junction bases numbered 4, after V lost 5 bases and J lost 12 bases. This CDR3 has 11 amino acids. The CDR3: CASSRRGMQFF. CDR3 in DNA: TGTGCCAGCAGCCGCAGGGGGATGCAGTTCTTC.

V gene TRBV5-4 combines with J gene TRBJ2-7, with TRBD2 matching 7 bases. The CDR3 is made up of 15 amino acids. Losses at the gene ends were 1 base for V and 6 bases for J; bases not matched to a gene: 10. In germline, CDR1 is SGHNT, CDR2 YYREEE (reference sequence). CDR3 sequence (DNA): TGTGCCAGCAGCTTGATGATTAGCGGGTTTGGCGAGCAGTACTTC. Translated, it gives CASSLMISGFGEQYF.

The chain uses TRBV7-3 and TRBJ2-3; 10 bases are a match to TRBD2. The CDR3 covers 17 residues. Germline CDR1 SGHTA, CDR2 FQGTGA. V lost 5 bases, J lost 1 base, and 9 bases stayed unmatched. The CDR3: CASSKGLANTGTDTQYF. The CDR3 DNA reads TGTGCCAGCAGCAAGGGACTAGCGAATACAGGCACAGATACGCAGTATTTT.

Here the CDR3 reads CASSAGQGLNYGYTF. CDR3 DNA sequence: TGTGCCAGCAGCGCGGGACAGGGGCTTAACTATGGCTACACCTTC. V gene TRBV14 combines with J gene TRBJ1-2; 10 bases are shared with TRBD1. Trimming at V came to 5 bases and at J to 1 base, leaving 4 bases not matched to a gene. This CDR3 region has 15 residues. CDR1 is SGHDN, CDR2 FVKESK, per germline. Complete variable domain (other parts from reference TRBV14 and TRBJ1-2): EAGVTQFPSHSVIEKGQTVTLRCDPISGHDNLYWYRRVMGKEIKFLLHFVKESKQDESGMPNNRFLAERTGGTYSTLKVQPAELEDSGVYFCASSAGQGLNYGYTFGSGTRLTVV.

This clone was found a few times. The chain couples TRBV12-5 to TRBJ2-1; possibly TRBD2 for D (6 bases). Trimming stripped 1 base from V and 9 bases from J, with 13 bases between. The CDR3 is made up of 14 amino acids. Germline lookup yields CDR1 LGHNT and CDR2 FRNRAP. In nucleotides, the CDR3 is TGTGCTAGTGGTTTGGAGGCGGGAAGGAGTGAGCAGTTCTTC. This sequence encodes CASGLEAGRSEQFF.

This chain joins TRBV7-3 and TRBJ2-5; 10 bases line up with TRBD2. V gave up 2 bases and J gave up 1 base; unmatched junction bases: 1. The CDR3 runs to 15 residues. Germline CDR1 and CDR2: SGHTA and FQGTGA. The CDR3 region has the DNA TGTGCCAGCAGCTTACTAGCGGGGGCCCAAGAGACCCAGTACTTC. The encoded protein is CASSLLAGAQETQYF.

The V and J genes are TRBV27 and TRBJ1-2, with D maybe TRBD1 (5 bases). Trimming removed 7 bases at V and 4 bases at J, with 22 bases between. Germline assignment: CDR1 MNHEY and CDR2 SMNVEV (reference sequence). CDR3 length: 16 amino acids. The CDR3: CASTPTGQQGLYGYTF. DNA for the CDR3: TGTGCCAGCACCCCTACGGGGCAGCAGGGACTCTATGGCTACACCTTC.

V and J are TRBV11-2 and TRBJ2-7; 7 nucleotides line up with TRBD1. V was pared by 5 bases and J by 0 bases, with 7 bases of the junction left unmatched. This CDR3 is 15 amino acids long. CDR1 is SGHAT and CDR2 is FQNNGV in the germline V gene. CDR3 in amino acids: CASSPTPGGSYEQYF. CDR3 bases: TGTGCCAGCAGCCCAACCCCAGGGGGCTCCTACGAGCAGTACTTC.

The rearrangement links TRBV6-2 or TRBV6-3 to TRBJ2-3; D gene uncertain. V gave up 2 bases and J gave up 0 bases, with 6 bases separating them. This CDR3 region has 14 residues. Germline V gives CDR1 MNHEY, CDR2 SVGEGT. CDR3 nucleotide sequence: TGTGCCAGCAGTTACGTTCAGAGCACAGATACGCAGTATTTT. Residues: CASSYVQSTDTQYF.

The J gene is TRBJ2-5, the V gene TRBV7-9; 10 nucleotides line up with TRBD1. V lost 5 bases and J lost 3; bases outside the gene matches: 3. The CDR3 covers 14 residues. CDR1 and CDR2 (germline): SEHNR, FQNEAQ (reference sequence). The CDR3 reads CASSIGQGEETQYF. CDR3 DNA sequence: TGTGCCAGCAGCATAGGACAGGGGGAAGAGACCCAGTACTTC.

This chain connects TRBV20-1 to TRBJ2-2; 8 bases are shared with TRBD1. The length of the CDR3 is 16 residues. Germline V CDR1 and CDR2: DFQATT, SNEGSKA (reference sequence). The V and J ends lost 3 bases and 6 bases, in that order; junction bases with no gene match: 12. Here the CDR3 reads CSASPQDRGTAGELFF. The CDR3 nucleotides read TGCAGTGCTAGTCCCCAAGACAGGGGAACGGCCGGGGAGCTGTTTTTT.

V is TRBV5-1 and J is TRBJ1-1, with no clear D. Germline assignment: CDR1 SGHRS and CDR2 YFSETQ. Trimming pared 0 bases from V and 1 base from J, leaving 10 bases between. The CDR3 has 15 residues. This CDR3 reads CASSLAGVTNTEAFF. CDR3 sequence (DNA): TGCGCCAGCAGCTTGGCCGGGGTGACGAACACTGAAGCTTTCTTT.

The chain links TRBV7-2 to TRBJ2-3, with 7 nucleotides matching TRBD2. The CDR3 runs to 15 residues. Trimming cost V 1 base and J 3 bases; bases outside gene matches: 4. Germline V gives CDR1 SGHTA, CDR2 FQGNSA. The CDR3 DNA is TGTGCCAGCAGCTTAGGCGTTAGCGGGACAGATACGCAGTATTTT. Its protein product is CASSLGVSGTDTQYF.

The genes are TRBV4-1 and TRBJ2-5; 7 bases fit TRBD2. The J segment lost 1 base and the V segment lost 6 bases, leaving 11 bases of the junction unmatched. Germline CDR1 MGHRA, CDR2 YSYEKL. The CDR3 has 16 residues. CDR3 DNA: TGCGCCAGCAGAAAATATAGCGGGCGAAGCCAAGAGACCCAGTACTTC. This gives the protein CASRKYSGRSQETQYF.

The chain is built from TRBV9 and TRBJ1-3; 9 bases are a match to TRBD1. CDR1 and CDR2 (germline): SGDLS, YYNGEE. Trimming removed 3 bases from V and 4 bases from J; junction bases left unmatched: 8. The CDR3 is 16 amino acids. CDR3 nucleotide sequence: TGTGCCAGCAGCGCCCTCACAGGGGGCAGAGGAAACACCATATATTTT. Translating gives CASSALTGGRGNTIYF. Based on the CDR3 plus reference TRBV9 and TRBJ1-3, the full variable domain is DSGVTQTPKHLITATGQRVTLRCSPRSGDLSVYWYQQSLDQGLQFLIQYYNGEERAKGNILERFSAQQFPDLHSELNLSSLELGDSALYFCASSALTGGRGNTIYFGEGSWLTVV.

This sequence joins TRBV9 and TRBJ2-2; 9 nucleotides agree with TRBD2. The germline V gene encodes CDR1 SGDLS and CDR2 YYNGEE. With V trimmed by 4 bases and J by 5 bases, 6 bases remained unmatched. This CDR3 has 15 amino acids. CDR3 sequence: CASSPGLARTGELFF. As DNA, the CDR3 is TGTGCCAGCAGCCCGGGACTAGCTAGGACCGGGGAGCTGTTTTTT.

With respect to this clone: This specimen includes other DNA sequences encoding the same CDR3. CDR3 sequence: CASSLDPGQETQYF. DNA for the CDR3: TGTGCCAGCAGCTTAGACCCGGGTCAGGAGACCCAGTACTTC. The chain combines TRBV11-3 with TRBJ2-5; D gene uncertain. Trimming took off 0 bases at V and 5 bases at J, with 10 bases between the two ends. CDR1 is SGHNT, CDR2 YENEEA, per germline. The CDR3 length is 14 residues.